Reported below is one TCR beta chain. Its binding antigen is unknown. No base qualities exist here, and no much larger clone lies one base off it. The data originate from a study of T cell repertoires in ileal Crohn's disease (dated by TCRdb to between 2018 and 2020). About the investigation overall: The median duration of disease was roughly 7.6 years, and at the time of surgery around 36% of patients were active smokers. Every patient underwent surgery because of a complication, which was stricturing disease in 61% of cases and penetrating disease in about 39%. About half of the patients received postoperative therapy: about a dozen received thiopurines and around 19 received anti-TNF agents. MI samples consisted of biopsies taken from the proximal margin of the surgical specimen. For commercial TCRB immunosequencing, approximately 460 nanograms of biopsy DNA were submitted for each sample. A prospective multicentre cohort supplied the approximately 56 Crohn's disease patients whose TCR repertoires were analysed. The study was conducted in parallel with a multicentre cohort that was designed to identify predictors of early endoscopic recurrence following ileocolonic resection. A Rutgeerts score above i0 was used to define endoscopic postoperative recurrence. A total of around 150 mucosal samples from some 50 patients were sequenced, collected from several sites on the surgical specimen as well as at postoperative endoscopy.

Explained via the paper, the time point label denotes: proximal margin of the surgical specimen (macroscopically non-inflamed). Adults with ileal or ileocolonic Crohn's disease and an indication for ileocolonic resection were eligible for inclusion. Before DNA extraction, whole ileal mucosal biopsies were kept frozen at -80 degrees C. Genomic DNA was extracted from frozen whole biopsies with a TRizol-based method and quantified on a NanoDrop 2000 spectrophotometer. Relative to germline, V is missing 5 bases and J is missing 2 bases, with 5 bases of the junction outside any gene match. Per the germline V gene (reference sequence), SEHNR is the CDR1 and FQNEAQ is the CDR2. The CDR3, from cysteine to phenylalanine, totals 15 residues. Solely the CDR3 DNA is kept, with 45 bases framed from the first base. Results the study describes overall, beyond this receptor: Compared with non-smokers, patients who were active smokers at surgery showed a significantly higher proportion of clonal expansions (roughly 26% vs 20%, p=0.02). Higher high-frequency clone percentages at surgery were associated with endoscopic recurrence; all patients with clonality above 26.8% (18/57) had recurrence. Mucosal CD4 and CD8 T cells were sorted and sequenced only in a subgroup of patients, whose size was not stated. More high-frequency clones were carried by sorted CD8 T cells than by CD4 T cells, suggesting that mucosal expansions were mainly CD8.

The method was the immunoSEQ multiplex PCR assay. A two-step, amplification bias-controlled multiplex PCR was used by Adaptive Biotechnology to amplify CDR3 regions from genomic DNA. Primers for every V and J gene segment were used in the first PCR, and barcodes and Illumina adapters were added in the second PCR. CDR3 libraries were sequenced on an Illumina instrument. Turning to the authors' computational methods: Analysis combined the vendor-provided pipelines with custom analysis of raw data in R/Bioconductor under R version 3.3.0. Clonality, which ranges from 0 to 1, was calculated as the inverse of the normalised Shannon entropy across all productive clones. The repertoire share taken up by the top 100 clones defined high-frequency clones, and only clones that passed a 95% confidence test were kept. The Simpson index measured repertoire diversity, and the Morisita-Horn index measured overlap between samples. As stored in TCRdb, this immuneACCESS dataset retains in-frame rearrangements with V and J assigned. A fraction of the clones does not appear; measured against another copy, unresolved V genes explain less than half of the discrepancy, and the remainder lacks a known reason. V and J calls and clone size are given by that table; D and trimming were obtained from the DNA. Here the sample has over 5,000 clones; 80% to 90% occur a single time. 4% to 4.5% of the sample is taken by the ten largest.

The rearrangement combines TRBV7-9 with TRBJ2-5; the central 10 bases match TRBD1. Sequencing was performed on ileal tissue. This clonotype was obtained from an adult with Crohn's disease. The CDR3 reads CASSRTGGLQETQYF. The base sequence is TGTGCCAGCAGCCGGACAGGGGGTTTACAAGAGACCCAGTACTTC.